The TCR beta chain under discussion was sequenced for a study of blood T cell repertoires in COVID-19. On the study more broadly: Specimens from acute and convalescent COVID-19 originated in the United States, Italy and Spain. T cells, B-cell-depleted T cells, or PBMCs provided the cDNA or gDNA that served as material.

TCRdb's table, derived via immunoSEQ multiplex PCR, lists solely in-frame clones and lacks some. The sample lists about 330,000 clones, 80% to 95% occurring once. The cohort comprised adults aged 18 to 89 years residing in approximately 25 US areas. Self-reported history from a screening survey and questionnaire set each donor's cohort. This CDR3 has 13 residues. V dropped 1 base and J dropped 1 base, with 8 bases sitting between them. Germline V gene sequence: CDR1 GTSNPN, CDR2 SVGIG (reference sequence). This TCR was sampled from a woman in her thirties who had recovered from COVID-19. The sample taken for sequencing was PBMCs or T cells enriched from blood (not recorded which). The rearrangement links TRBV30 to TRBJ2-7; weak D call: TRBD1 (6 bases). The CDR3 here is CAWSAGTSYEQYF. CDR3 in DNA: TGTGCCTGGAGTGCCGGGACATCCTACGAGCAGTACTTC.